The source of this T cell receptor beta chain is a study of vaccination effects on CD4 cells after COVID-19. Study background: Median timing of post-vaccine samples was 72 days after the second dose.

Findings and caveats of the study: Among infection- and vaccine-induced clones, marked clonal contraction occurred late after vaccination.

CDR1 and CDR2 from the germline V gene are SGHKS and YYEKEE (reference sequence). This CDR3 has 17 amino acids. Trimming removed 1 base from V and 4 bases from J, with 17 bases in between. Viral peptide pool expansion of antigen-specific CD4+ T cells preceded sequencing in the ViraFEST assay. At the end of roughly ten days of culture, CD4+ T cells were isolated. Vaccination of participants consisted of two doses of either the BNT162b2 or mRNA-1273 vaccine. Each culture well received a few million PBMC. These cells were then cultured in IMDM with approximately 10 IU/ml IL-2 and roughly 10 ug/ml peptides. IL-2 medium supplanted half the medium on days 3 and 7. Libraries were prepared by immunoSEQ multiplex PCR; TCRdb keeps only in-frame clonotypes and omits some of them. The sample comprises nearly 30,000 clones, roughly 80% of which are singletons, and roughly 15% rests with the top ten. Concerning this clone itself: Its matching antigen is unknown.

Sequenced here: CD4+ T cells from PBMCs cultured with HCoV-229E spike peptides, sampled after COVID-19 vaccination. This chain links TRBV5-5 with TRBJ1-4; D is uncertain. The clonotype was recovered from a human donor who received a COVID-19 vaccine. The CDR3 sequence is CASSLFYAAASNEKLFF. The CDR3 nucleotides read TGTGCCAGCAGCTTGTTTTATGCGGCAGCTAGTAATGAAAAACTGTTTTTT.